A selection of T cell receptor beta chains follows, all from one sample in a study of cytomegalovirus exposure and HLA in healthy donors. Sequencing used immunoSEQ multiplex PCR; TCRdb keeps in-frame clones, though not all of them. This table has about 150,000 clones, approximately 72% appearing once. Sequenced: PBMCs. Source of these receptors: a man between 18 and 29 years old in good health and CMV-seronegative. Both conserved end residues are part of each CDR3. D genes are given only for firm matches. For some rows the clone size is stated as once, few or many, or as a class when expanded; others skip it.

NA	TRBV28	TRBJ2-7	NA	CASRTALYEQYF	TGTGCCAGCAGGACAGCCCTATACGAGCAGTACTTC
NA	TRBV6-5	TRBJ1-1	TRBD1	CASSTRQGRPEAFF	TGTGCCAGCAGTACCCGACAGGGGCGGCCTGAAGCTTTCTTT
once	TRBV9	TRBJ1-3	NA	CASSARAFSGNTIYF	TGTGCCAGCAGCGCCCGAGCCTTCTCTGGAAACACCATATATTTT
NA	TRBV6-1	TRBJ1-5	NA	CATNDGGSNQPQHF	TGTGCCACCAATGATGGAGGTAGCAATCAGCCCCAGCATTTT
NA	TRBV5-1	TRBJ2-5	NA	CASSLAGTPRETQYF	TGCGCCAGCAGCTTGGCCGGGACACCTAGGGAGACCCAGTACTTC
NA	TRBV5-1	TRBJ1-1	NA	CASTSDSLTEAFF	TGCGCCAGCACCTCGGACAGTCTTACTGAAGCTTTCTTT
NA	TRBV5-1	TRBJ1-2	TRBD1	CASSIRSGQGNYGYTF	TGCGCCAGCAGCATACGTTCGGGACAGGGGAACTATGGCTACACCTTC
few	TRBV9	TRBJ2-5	TRBD1	CASSKGGTGGWETQYF	TGTGCCAGCAGCAAGGGGGGGACAGGGGGCTGGGAGACCCAGTACTTC
NA	TRBV10-1	TRBJ2-2	NA	CASILPSDTGELFF	TGCGCCAGCATCTTACCGTCGGACACCGGGGAGCTGTTTTTT
NA	TRBV7-9	TRBJ1-4	NA	CASAGGGMVEKLFF	TGTGCCAGCGCAGGCGGAGGAATGGTCGAAAAACTGTTTTTT
NA	TRBV25-1	TRBJ2-7	NA	CASSGNRAVGEQYF	TGTGCCAGCAGTGGGAACAGGGCTGTGGGTGAGCAGTACTTC
once	TRBV7-6	TRBJ2-3	NA	CASSFDAGYPDTQYF	TGTGCCAGCAGCTTTGACGCGGGATACCCAGATACGCAGTATTTT
NA	TRBV28	TRBJ2-5	NA	CASSSPQGIQETQYF	TGTGCCAGCAGTTCGCCCCAGGGGATACAAGAGACCCAGTACTTC
NA	TRBV4-1	TRBJ1-1	NA	CASSHSYEGNTEAFF	TGCGCCAGCAGCCACTCCTACGAGGGGAACACTGAAGCTTTCTTT
NA	TRBV6-5	TRBJ1-2	NA	CASSYSTGNYGYTF	TGTGCCAGCAGTTACTCGACAGGAAACTATGGCTACACCTTC
NA	TRBV27	TRBJ2-1	NA	CASSFAGRLYNEQFF	TGTGCCAGCAGTTTCGCGGGACGGCTATACAATGAGCAGTTCTTC
NA	TRBV7-2	TRBJ2-7	NA	CASSFRRLASYEQYF	TGTGCCAGCAGCTTCCGGCGGTTGGCTTCTTACGAGCAGTACTTC
NA	TRBV4-3	TRBJ1-1	TRBD1	CASSQEIGTGYTEAFF	TGCGCCAGCAGCCAAGAAATCGGGACAGGATACACTGAAGCTTTCTTT
NA	TRBV11-2	TRBJ2-1	TRBD2	CASSLGGSNEQFF	TGTGCCAGCAGCTTGGGGGGGAGCAATGAGCAGTTCTTC
few	TRBV18	TRBJ1-4	TRBD1	CASRLTGTNEKLFF	TGTGCCAGCAGGCTGACAGGGACTAATGAAAAACTGTTTTTT
few	TRBV9	TRBJ2-3	NA	CASRRLPLDTQYF	TGTGCCAGCAGAAGACTTCCTCTGGATACGCAGTATTTT
NA	TRBV6-5	TRBJ2-2	NA	CASTLLQGTTGELFF	TGTGCCAGCACTTTGCTGCAGGGGACCACCGGGGAGCTGTTTTTT
NA	TRBV2	TRBJ2-7	NA	CASSEGGTFGYEQYF	TGTGCCAGCAGTGAAGGGGGCACGTTCGGGTACGAGCAGTACTTC
NA	TRBV28	TRBJ2-1	NA	CASSTGRVEQFF	TGTGCCAGCTCTACAGGGAGGGTTGAGCAGTTCTTC
NA	TRBV27	TRBJ2-3	TRBD1	CASSSLGTVTGLLTDTQYF	TGTGCCAGCAGTTCCCTTGGGACAGTTACTGGGCTCCTCACAGATACGCAGTATTTT
NA	TRBV5-6	TRBJ1-4	NA	CASSLGGGTNEKLFF	TGTGCCAGCAGCTTGGGCGGAGGAACTAATGAAAAACTGTTTTTT
few	TRBV5-4	TRBJ2-7	NA	CASSLGLDYSYEQYF	TGTGCCAGCAGCTTGGGCCTGGACTACTCCTACGAGCAGTACTTC
NA	TRBV6-6	TRBJ2-3	TRBD1	CASSYRGQITDTQYF	TGTGCCAGCAGTTACAGGGGACAGATCACAGATACGCAGTATTTT
NA	TRBV2	TRBJ2-3	TRBD2	CASSPVAAGEFSTDTQYF	TGTGCCAGCAGCCCTGTGGCTGCGGGGGAATTTAGCACAGATACGCAGTATTTT
NA	TRBV5-4	TRBJ2-7	NA	CASSNTGSGEQYF	TGTGCCAGCAGCAACACAGGGAGCGGCGAGCAGTACTTC
few	TRBV28	TRBJ2-1	NA	CASTNPTGGYNEQFF	TGTGCCAGCACCAACCCCACGGGCGGGTACAATGAGCAGTTCTTC
NA	TRBV19	TRBJ2-7	TRBD2	CASKAGGLYEQYF	TGTGCCAGTAAGGCGGGAGGCCTCTACGAGCAGTACTTC
NA	TRBV19	TRBJ2-5	TRBD1	CASSRQGVGETQYF	TGTGCCAGTAGTAGACAGGGAGTCGGGGAGACCCAGTACTTC
NA	TRBV5-1	TRBJ1-2	TRBD1	CASRAGTGGFYGYTF	TGCGCCAGCAGGGCCGGGACAGGGGGTTTCTATGGCTACACCTTC
NA	TRBV19	TRBJ1-2	NA	CASYTGNYGYTF	TGTGCCAGCTATACAGGGAACTATGGCTACACCTTC
NA	TRBV6-5	TRBJ2-1	NA	CASSYNRVDEQFF	TGTGCCAGCAGTTATAACAGGGTCGATGAGCAGTTCTTC
NA	TRBV4-3	TRBJ2-1	TRBD2	CASSQAGGPYNEQFF	TGCGCCAGCAGCCAAGCGGGAGGGCCTTACAATGAGCAGTTCTTC
NA	TRBV25-1	TRBJ1-4	NA	CASSEAHREKLFF	TGTGCCAGCAGTGAAGCACATCGTGAAAAACTGTTTTTT
few	TRBV7-2	TRBJ2-1	TRBD2	CASSFLAGGGRSNEQFF	TGTGCCAGCAGCTTCCTCGCCGGGGGGGGGCGGTCCAATGAGCAGTTCTTC
NA	TRBV4-1	TRBJ2-5	NA	CASSQGASGLETQYF	TGCGCCAGCAGCCAAGGGGCCTCGGGATTGGAGACCCAGTACTTC
few	TRBV29-1	TRBJ1-2	NA	CSVEGYTF	TGCAGCGTCGAGGGCTACACCTTC
NA	TRBV10-3	TRBJ1-2	NA	CAISDWDTANYGYTF	TGTGCCATCAGTGACTGGGACACAGCTAACTATGGCTACACCTTC
NA	TRBV6-1	TRBJ1-2	NA	CASSEQVGGRAYGYTF	TGTGCCAGCAGTGAACAGGTCGGGGGGCGCGCCTATGGCTACACCTTC
NA	TRBV13	TRBJ2-7	NA	CASSLYAGQLYEQYF	TGTGCCAGCAGCTTATACGCGGGACAGCTATACGAGCAGTACTTC
once	TRBV27	TRBJ1-2	NA	CASSLTGGVNYGYTF	TGTGCCAGCAGTTTAACAGGTGGAGTTAACTATGGCTACACCTTC
few	TRBV5-6	TRBJ2-7	TRBD1	CASSQALTGGSYEQYF	TGTGCCAGCAGCCAAGCCCTAACAGGGGGAAGCTACGAGCAGTACTTC
NA	TRBV9	TRBJ2-7	TRBD2	CASSVATSGRALGQLPYEQYF	TGTGCCAGCAGCGTAGCGACTAGCGGGAGGGCCTTGGGACAACTCCCCTACGAGCAGTACTTC
NA	TRBV6-1	TRBJ2-6	TRBD2	CASSEASGSGANVLTF	TGTGCCAGCAGTGAAGCTAGCGGGAGTGGGGCCAACGTCCTGACTTTC
NA	TRBV30	TRBJ1-3	NA	CAWSDPNRVGGGTIYF	TGTGCCTGGAGTGACCCAAACAGGGTCGGAGGTGGCACCATATATTTT
NA	TRBV5-1	TRBJ2-7	TRBD2	CASKREGLYEQYF	TGCGCCAGCAAGCGGGAGGGCCTGTACGAGCAGTACTTC
NA	TRBV13	TRBJ2-7	NA	CASRQSSSSYEQYF	TGTGCCAGCAGACAGAGTTCAAGCTCCTACGAGCAGTACTTC
NA	TRBV5-1	TRBJ2-7	NA	CASSLERSLTSYEQYF	TGCGCCAGCAGCTTGGAACGATCGCTTACCTCCTACGAGCAGTACTTC
NA	TRBV7-9	TRBJ2-1	TRBD2	CSGTSDEQFF	TGTTCCGGGACTAGCGATGAGCAGTTCTTC
NA	TRBV5-1	TRBJ2-7	NA	CASSLGGTPRYEQYF	TGCGCCAGCAGCTTGGGGGGGACTCCTCGGTACGAGCAGTACTTC
NA	TRBV6-1	TRBJ1-1	NA	CASSPGENTEAFF	TGTGCCAGCAGTCCAGGGGAGAACACTGAAGCTTTCTTT
once	TRBV21-1	TRBJ2-2	NA	CASSITPASGVNTGELFF	TGTGCCAGCAGCATTACCCCGGCTAGCGGGGTAAACACCGGGGAGCTGTTTTTT
NA	TRBV9	TRBJ1-1	NA	CASSVQANTEAFF	TGTGCCAGCAGCGTACAAGCGAACACTGAAGCTTTCTTT